This entry describes one T cell receptor (beta chain). 5'RACE, which relied on constant-segment primers, yielded TCR alpha and TCR beta cDNA libraries carrying sample barcodes and UMIs. TCRdb independently ran MiXCR on the 5' RACE reads; one entry per CDR3 protein. This sample yields 560,000 or so distinct CDR3 sequences, of which about 18% are seen a single time; roughly 7.7% belongs to the top ten. The CDR3 length is 13 residues. Germline CDR1 is DFQATT and CDR2 is SNEGSKA (reference sequence). The ends were cut back, 4 bases at V and 4 bases at J, with 13 bases in the middle. This specimen comes from a study of T-cell memory formation after mild COVID-19.

The sequenced material came from PBMCs or a T cell subset sorted from them (not recorded which). The gene calls are TRBV20-1 and TRBJ1-2, with TRBD1 as a possible D gene (6 bases). The origin of this receptor is an adult woman who had mild COVID-19 (a few samples of this study predate the infection). Cell type and time point are not known. The DNA of the CDR3 is TGCAGTGCTAAAAGGGGGGGCGGCTATGGCTACACCTTC. Its translation: CSAKRGGGYGYTF.